This entry concerns a single T cell receptor beta chain. This specimen comes from a study of blood T cell repertoires in COVID-19. Study overall: Sites in the United States, Italy and Spain provided acute and convalescent COVID-19 samples. T cells, B-cell-depleted T cells, or PBMCs supplied cDNA or gDNA.

In the study's own analysis: Estimation of nucleated cell counts relied on the amplification of reference gene primers. The assay was immunoSEQ multiplex PCR, and TCRdb's table has in-frame clones only and misses some. D and trimming were read from the DNA, whereas the V and J calls and clone size are those reported in that table. The repertoire consists of around 110,000 clones, with about nine tenths occurring once and the leading ten covering less than 2%. The germline V gene encodes CDR1 LNHDA and CDR2 SQIVND (reference sequence). The ends lost 3 bases at V and 7 bases at J; junction bases unmatched: 5. The CDR3 is made up of 15 amino acids.

This sequence was found in a human donor with active COVID-19. The donor label of this sample is uncertain. This chain uses TRBV19 with TRBJ1-6, with 8 bases lining up with TRBD1. Sequencing was performed on peripheral blood. The CDR3 DNA is TGTGCCAGTAGTATGTCAGGGGGCTTGAATTCACCCCTCCACTTT. Encoded protein: CASSMSGGLNSPLHF.